These 24 T cell receptor beta chains share one sample of origin, sequenced in a study of high-grade serous ovarian cancer treatment subgroups. Clones were sequenced by immunoSEQ multiplex PCR, and TCRdb holds only the in-frame ones, with some missing. Among 2,600 or so clones, over 55% were seen once, and the ten largest hold 10% to 15%. Tumor samples were taken before definitive surgery or chemotherapy. The source material was tumor tissue. These receptors were taken from a human donor with high-grade serous ovarian cancer.

The gene calls are TRBV11-1 and TRBJ2-3; the D is unclear. Trimming pared 1 base from V and 0 bases from J, leaving 5 bases between. The CDR3 spans 14 residues. The germline V gene encodes CDR1 SGHAT and CDR2 FQDESV (reference sequence). This chain's CDR3 is CASSLVDSTDTQYF. The CDR3 coding sequence is TGTGCCAGCAGCTTAGTGGACAGCACAGATACGCAGTATTTT.

This clone occurred a few times. The genes are TRBV28 and TRBJ1-2; the D gene is possibly TRBD1 (6 bases). This CDR3 is 14 amino acids long. V lost 5 bases, J lost 6 bases, and 16 bases lay in between. CDR1 is MDHEN, CDR2 SYDVKM, per germline. CDR3 region: CASSPYGRGHGYTF. The CDR3 bases are TGTGCCAGCAGTCCCTATGGCAGGGGCCATGGCTACACCTTC.

The chain recombines TRBV10-3 with TRBJ2-3, with D maybe TRBD2 (6 bases). CDR1 is ENHRY and CDR2 is SYGVKD in the germline V gene. This CDR3 has 15 residues. The ends were cut back, 4 bases at V and 0 bases at J, with 11 bases in the middle. CDR3 amino acids: CAISAAGPSTDTQYF. The DNA for the CDR3 is TGTGCCATCAGTGCCGCGGGACCCAGCACAGATACGCAGTATTTT.

The chain combines TRBV27 with TRBJ2-5, with 7 bases matching TRBD1. The CDR3 spans 13 residues. V was clipped by 7 bases and J by 5 bases; unmatched bases: 7. CDR1 and CDR2 (germline): MNHEY, SMNVEV (reference sequence). The CDR3 loop is CASTSTGYETQYF. The CDR3 DNA sequence: TGTGCCAGCACCTCGACAGGGTACGAGACCCAGTACTTC.

This clone is labeled as large. The chain links TRBV28 to TRBJ1-1; TRBD1 matches 7 bases. Germline assignment: CDR1 MDHEN and CDR2 SYDVKM. The CDR3 loop spans 12 amino acids. The junction had 4 bases not matched to a gene; V was cut back by 10 bases and J by 2 bases. CDR3 DNA: TGTGCCACGGGACAGATTAACACTGAAGCTTTCTTT. Translation: CATGQINTEAFF.

This chain uses TRBV23-1 with TRBJ2-7; 12 nucleotides line up with TRBD1. TRBV23-1 is filed as an ORF, its function uncertain. The CDR3 covers 16 residues. Trimming took 11 bases from V and 4 from J; bases not matched to a gene: 15. The CDR3, as DNA: TGCGCCGCGGCGGGACAGGGGGCGCAGGGCGCTTACGAGCAGTACTTC. This sequence encodes CAAAGQGAQGAYEQYF.

The V gene is TRBV7-8, the J gene TRBJ1-5; 9 nucleotides agree with TRBD1. Germline values: CDR1 SGHVS, CDR2 FQNEAQ. V was clipped by 1 base and J by 4 bases; unmatched bases: 11. This CDR3 is 18 amino acids long. The CDR3 protein is CASSLGLWDRVKNQPQHF. CDR3 coding DNA: TGTGCCAGCAGCTTAGGGCTTTGGGACAGGGTGAAAAATCAGCCCCAGCATTTT. The complete variable domain, with remaining parts taken from reference TRBV7-8 and TRBJ1-5, reads GAGVSQSPRYKVAKRGQDVALRCDPISGHVSLFWYQQALGQGPEFLTYFQNEAQLDKSGLPSDRFFAERPEGSVSTLKIQRTQQEDSAVYLCASSLGLWDRVKNQPQHFGDGTRLSIL.

The rearrangement uses TRBV5-1 and TRBJ1-5; 7 bases match TRBD1. Germline V gene lookup returns CDR1 SGHRS and CDR2 YFSETQ. Trimming took 4 bases from V and 2 from J; bases not matched to a gene: 6. There are 15 residues in the CDR3. The CDR3 DNA follows: TGCGCCAGCAGCCCGGAGGGGGCGGGCAATCAGCCCCAGCATTTT. This gives the protein CASSPEGAGNQPQHF. The whole variable domain, filled in from reference TRBV5-1 and TRBJ1-5, reads KAGVTQTPRYLIKTRGQQVTLSCSPISGHRSVSWYQQTPGQGLQFLFEYFSETQRNKGNFPGRFSGRQFSNSRSEMNVSTLELGDSALYLCASSPEGAGNQPQHFGDGTRLSIL.

The V gene is TRBV28, the J gene TRBJ1-5; possible D gene TRBD1, 6 bases. Germline CDR1 and CDR2: MDHEN and SYDVKM. V lost 5 bases and J 5 bases, leaving 16 bases between the germline ends. The CDR3 sequence is 15 residues long. The CDR3 bases are TGTGCCAGCAGTGGCACAGGGCCGGGGTATCAGCCCCAGCATTTT. Protein sequence: CASSGTGPGYQPQHF.

CDR3 in DNA: TGCGCCAGCAGCTTGGCACCAGTCCAGCGGGTAACCTACGAGCAGTACTTC. Translating it yields CASSLAPVQRVTYEQYF. This sequence joins TRBV5-1 and TRBJ2-7, with D tentatively TRBD2 (6 bases). V shed 0 bases and J shed 2 bases, with 18 bases lying between them. Germline CDR1 and CDR2: SGHRS and YFSETQ. This CDR3 comprises 17 residues.

The chain carries TRBV9 and TRBJ2-3, with D unclear. The length of the CDR3 is 12 residues. The germline V gene has CDR1 SGDLS and CDR2 YYNGEE. Trimming removed 3 bases at V and 4 bases at J, with 6 bases between. Written as DNA, the CDR3 is TGTGCCAGCAGCGCGGGTCCAGATACGCAGTATTTT. Protein product: CASSAGPDTQYF.

The chain carries TRBV5-4 and TRBJ1-3; D remains ambiguous. Germline CDR1 reads SGHNT; CDR2 reads YYREEE (reference sequence). V was clipped by 0 bases and J by 0 bases, with 13 bases between them. The CDR3 runs to 17 residues. The CDR3, as DNA: TGTGCCAGCAGCTTGGGCCCAGCTCATATCTCTGGAAACACCATATATTTT. Protein product: CASSLGPAHISGNTIYF.

This clone was counted between two and nine times. This chain connects TRBV6-5 to TRBJ1-1; D not certain. V dropped 6 bases and J dropped 7 bases, with 9 bases sitting between them. Germline-derived CDR1 and CDR2 are MNHEY and SVGAGI. The CDR3 contains 11 residues. The CDR3 here is CASRYGIEAFF. CDR3 DNA sequence: TGTGCCAGCAGGTATGGGATTGAAGCTTTCTTT.

This rearrangement joins TRBV6-6 to TRBJ2-7, with 8 bases aligning to TRBD2. CDR1 is MNHNY and CDR2 is SVGAGI in the germline V gene (reference sequence). The junction had 7 bases not matched to a gene; V was cut back by 5 bases and J by 7 bases. The length of the CDR3 is 13 residues. The CDR3 sequence: CASSQGLATEQYF. The CDR3 coding sequence is TGTGCCAGCAGTCAAGGACTAGCCACGGAGCAGTACTTC.

This clone is large (0.1 to 1%) within its sample. This chain links TRBV7-2 with TRBJ2-1; no firm D call. There are 16 residues in the CDR3. Germline V lookup: CDR1 SGHTA, CDR2 FQGNSA. V lost 1 base, J lost 7 bases, and 17 bases lay in between. CDR3 sequence (DNA): TGTGCCAGCAGCTTAGTCGGGCGGAAGCCTGGGAATGAGCAGTTCTTC. Its protein is CASSLVGRKPGNEQFF.

The chain joins TRBV5-6 to TRBJ2-5, with TRBD1 matching 7 bases. The last part of the DNA fits TRBJ2-7 better; the J call may be wrong. The CDR3 spans 16 residues. In germline, CDR1 is SGHDT, CDR2 YYEEEE. In nucleotides, the CDR3 is TGTGCCAGCAGCTTGGGGCTTCGTGCAGGGGGTAACGAGCAGTACTTC. It is translated as CASSLGLRAGGNEQYF.

The chain has TRBV11-2 and TRBJ2-7; no reliable D call. V lost 5 bases to trimming and J lost 7 bases, with 24 bases between them. The V gene's germline CDR1 is SGHAT and CDR2 FQNNGV. The CDR3 runs to 16 residues. DNA for the CDR3: TGTGCCAGCAGCCCGAACCGGGCGCATCCCCCTCGGGAGCAGTACTTC. It is translated as CASSPNRAHPPREQYF.

By share, this clone ranks as large. J is TRBJ2-1 and V is TRBV7-2; 7 bases align to TRBD1. The CDR3 loop spans 15 amino acids. The trim removed 1 base at V and 2 bases at J, leaving 2 bases unmatched. Germline CDR1 SGHTA, CDR2 FQGNSA. CDR3 in amino acids: CASSLGTGTYNEQFF. The DNA for the CDR3 is TGTGCCAGCAGCTTAGGGACAGGAACCTACAATGAGCAGTTCTTC.

The chain uses TRBV28 and TRBJ2-3; the match to TRBD2 covers 8 bases. Germline values: CDR1 MDHEN, CDR2 SYDVKM. The CDR3 sequence is 16 residues long. V was pared by 7 bases and J by 0 bases, with 9 bases of the junction left unmatched. DNA for the CDR3: TGTGCCAGCAAGGACTGGGCTAGCGGGAGCACAGATACGCAGTATTTT. This translates into CASKDWASGSTDTQYF. Using reference TRBV28 and TRBJ2-3 for the parts outside the CDR3, the full variable domain is DVKVTQSSRYLVKRTGEKVFLECVQDMDHENMFWYRQDPGLGLRLIYFSYDVKMKEKGDIPEGYSVSREKKERFSLILESASTNQTSMYLCASKDWASGSTDTQYFGPGTRLTVL.

This sequence joins TRBV7-9 and TRBJ2-2; 8 nucleotides align to TRBD2. J gave up 9 bases and V 7 bases, and 10 bases lay outside the gene matches. The germline V gene encodes CDR1 SEHNR and CDR2 FQNEAQ (reference sequence). The CDR3 totals 14 residues. DNA of the CDR3: TGTGCCAGCAAGAAAGCGGGAGAGGGGCGGGAGCTGTTTTTT. It yields the protein CASKKAGEGRELFF.

V is TRBV19 and J is TRBJ2-2; D gene uncertain. Trimming left V 3 bases short and J 6 bases short, with 11 bases between. Germline-derived CDR1 and CDR2 are LNHDA and SQIVND (reference sequence). The CDR3 runs 14 residues. CDR3: CASSMESSAGELFF. CDR3 nucleotide sequence: TGTGCCAGTAGTATGGAGTCCAGCGCCGGGGAGCTGTTTTTT.

This clone is a singleton in its sample. This sequence joins TRBV5-7 and TRBJ1-4; D is unclear. TRBV5-7 counts as an open reading frame of uncertain function. Deletions cut 5 bases from V and 8 bases from J, with 13 bases between. The CDR3 contains 13 residues. CDR3 loop: CASSLRAKEKLFF. The CDR3 coding sequence is TGTGCCAGCAGTCTAAGAGCGAAGGAAAAACTGTTTTTT.

The chain couples TRBV10-1 to TRBJ2-7, with D maybe TRBD1 (6 bases). The CDR3 has 14 amino acids. Between the trimmed V and J ends, which lost 5 bases and 7 bases, there was a span of 18 bases. Per germline, CDR1 WNHNN and CDR2 SYGVQD (reference sequence). This CDR3 reads CASSQYNTGNEQYF. In DNA form, the CDR3 reads TGCGCCAGCAGTCAATATAATACAGGGAATGAGCAGTACTTC.

This clone showed up just once. The rearrangement links TRBV28 to TRBJ2-2; tentative D call: TRBD1 (5 bases). CDR1 MDHEN and CDR2 SYDVKM come from the germline V gene. Trimming removed 7 bases at V and 7 bases at J, with 16 bases between. This CDR3 spans 14 amino acids. The chain's CDR3 is CASTQTDMSGELFF. The CDR3 coding sequence is TGTGCCAGCACCCAGACGGACATGAGCGGGGAGCTGTTTTTT.